The rows below give T cell receptor beta chains drawn from one sample of a study of cytomegalovirus exposure and HLA in healthy donors. Some clones are missing from TCRdb's copy, which holds only in-frame ones; the method was immunoSEQ multiplex PCR. The profile shows around 170,000 clones, 65% to 85% of them singletons. Sequencing input: PBMCs. The origin of the receptors is a girl aged 10-17 years in good health and CMV-seropositive. CDR3s include the opening cysteine and the closing phenylalanine or tryptophan. D genes are given only for firm matches. Not all rows give a size; the values are once, few, many and, for expanded clones, a class.

D: TRBD1
J: TRBJ2-7
length: 15
V: TRBV7-9
size: .
DNA: TGTGCCAGCAGCTTACTCGGCACGGGACAGGGGGCGCAGAACTTC
CDR3: CASSLLGTGQGAQNF

D: TRBD1
J: TRBJ1-5
length: 13
V: TRBV19
size: .
DNA: TGTGCCAGTAGTAAGGGACAGGTCCAGCCCCAGCATTTT
CDR3: CASSKGQVQPQHF

D: TRBD2
J: TRBJ2-3
length: 13
V: TRBV5-4
size: .
DNA: TGTGCCAGCAGCCTACTAGCGTTAGATACGCAGTATTTT
CDR3: CASSLLALDTQYF

D: TRBD2
J: TRBJ2-1
length: 15
V: TRBV19
size: .
DNA: TGTGCCAGTAGTCGGACTAGCGGGAGTTATGATGAGCAGTTCTTC
CDR3: CASSRTSGSYDEQFF

D: .
J: TRBJ2-7
length: 14
V: TRBV29-1
size: .
DNA: TGCAGCGTTCCTACGGGAGGGGGCCTCTACGAGCAGTACTTC
CDR3: CSVPTGGGLYEQYF

D: .
J: TRBJ2-1
length: 16
V: TRBV5-1
size: .
DNA: TGCGCCAGCAGCTTGGCCGGGTCGAGCTCCTACAATGAGCAGTTCTTC
CDR3: CASSLAGSSSYNEQFF

D: TRBD2
J: TRBJ2-3
length: 14
V: TRBV6-5
size: .
DNA: TGTGCCAGCAGTTACGGTCTAGCGGGATATACGCAGTATTTT
CDR3: CASSYGLAGYTQYF

D: .
J: TRBJ2-3
length: 12
V: TRBV5-1
size: .
DNA: TGCGCCAGCAGGGGGGGTCCAGATACGCAGTATTTT
CDR3: CASRGGPDTQYF

D: TRBD1
J: TRBJ1-5
length: 16
V: TRBV27
size: .
DNA: TGTGCCAGCAGTCGACAGGGAAGGTCAGGCAATCAGCCCCAGCATTTT
CDR3: CASSRQGRSGNQPQHF

D: .
J: TRBJ2-1
length: 12
V: TRBV19
size: .
DNA: TGTGCCAGTAGTCTAGGAGGGTTCGAGCAGTTCTTC
CDR3: CASSLGGFEQFF

D: .
J: TRBJ2-7
length: 12
V: TRBV12-5
size: .
DNA: TGTGCTAGTGTCTCCGCCGGGGACGAGCAGTACTTC
CDR3: CASVSAGDEQYF

D: TRBD1
J: TRBJ1-1
length: 14
V: TRBV30
size: once
DNA: TGTGCCTGGACCCCGGGACAGGGAATACCCGAAGCTTTCTTT
CDR3: CAWTPGQGIPEAFF

D: .
J: TRBJ2-1
length: 14
V: TRBV7-3
size: .
DNA: TGTGCCAGCAGCTTAGCAGGGGGGTACAATGAGCAGTTCTTC
CDR3: CASSLAGGYNEQFF

D: TRBD2
J: TRBJ2-1
length: 18
V: TRBV14
size: .
DNA: TGTGCCAGCAGCCAAGCTAGGGCAGCGGGAGTATCCTACAATGAGCAGTTCTTC
CDR3: CASSQARAAGVSYNEQFF

D: TRBD1
J: TRBJ2-7
length: 14
V: TRBV10-1
size: .
DNA: TGCGCCAGCAGCAGGACAGGGATCTCCTACGAGCAGTACTTC
CDR3: CASSRTGISYEQYF

D: .
J: TRBJ2-7
length: 13
V: TRBV25-1
size: .
DNA: TGTGCCAGCAGCTATCGGGCAGGGTACGAGCAGTACTTC
CDR3: CASSYRAGYEQYF

D: TRBD1
J: TRBJ2-1
length: 14
V: TRBV29-1
size: once
DNA: TGCAGCGCACCACGACGCGGGACAGGGGATGAGCAGTTCTTC
CDR3: CSAPRRGTGDEQFF

D: TRBD1
J: TRBJ2-2
length: 15
V: TRBV11-2
size: once
DNA: TGTGCCAGCAGCCCACCGCGGCAGGGGGTGGGAGAGCTGTTTTTT
CDR3: CASSPPRQGVGELFF

D: TRBD2
J: TRBJ2-1
length: 13
V: TRBV7-2
size: .
DNA: TGTGCCAGCAGCCCCTCGGGGGGCAATGAGCAGTTCTTC
CDR3: CASSPSGGNEQFF

D: TRBD2
J: TRBJ2-7
length: 14
V: TRBV5-1
size: .
DNA: TGCGCCAGCAGCTTGGTAGCGGGAGGCTACGAGCAGTACTTC
CDR3: CASSLVAGGYEQYF

D: .
J: TRBJ2-5
length: 14
V: TRBV9
size: .
DNA: TGTGCCAGCAGCGTAGCGGGGTTTGGGGAGACCCAGTACTTC
CDR3: CASSVAGFGETQYF

D: .
J: TRBJ1-4
length: 14
V: TRBV5-1
size: .
DNA: TGCGCCAGCAGCTTGTCGTGGCGGGGAGAAAAACTGTTTTTT
CDR3: CASSLSWRGEKLFF

D: TRBD2
J: TRBJ2-7
length: 14
V: TRBV11-1
size: .
DNA: TGTGCCTCTCGGGGACTAGCGGGGACCTACGAGCAGTACTTC
CDR3: CASRGLAGTYEQYF

D: .
J: TRBJ1-5
length: 13
V: TRBV30
size: .
DNA: TGTGCCTGGGCAGCCGGGGTGTTCCAGCCCCAGCATTTT
CDR3: CAWAAGVFQPQHF

D: TRBD2
J: TRBJ2-7
length: 15
V: TRBV4-3
size: few
DNA: TGCGCCAGCAGCCAAGAAGGACTAGCGGAATACGAGCAGTACTTC
CDR3: CASSQEGLAEYEQYF

D: TRBD1
J: TRBJ1-2
length: 15
V: TRBV7-9
size: .
DNA: TGTGCCAGCAGCCGAACAGGGGAGGAGAGCTATGGCTACACCTTC
CDR3: CASSRTGEESYGYTF

D: TRBD1
J: TRBJ2-7
length: 15
V: TRBV5-1
size: .
DNA: TGCGCCAGCAGCTTCGACGGGACAGGGCGCTACGAGCAGTACTTC
CDR3: CASSFDGTGRYEQYF

D: .
J: TRBJ2-7
length: 11
V: TRBV11-2
size: .
DNA: TGTGCCAGCAGCAGCACCGGCGAGCAGTACTTC
CDR3: CASSSTGEQYF

D: TRBD2
J: TRBJ2-1
length: 16
V: TRBV7-9
size: few
DNA: TGTGCCAGCAGCTTTCGATGGACTAGCGGGAACCATGAGCAGTTCTTC
CDR3: CASSFRWTSGNHEQFF

D: .
J: TRBJ1-1
length: 14
V: TRBV6-5
size: few
DNA: TGTGCCAGCAGGCGGGGTTTTGAAGGGACTGAAGCTTTCTTT
CDR3: CASRRGFEGTEAFF

D: TRBD2
J: TRBJ2-7
length: 15
V: TRBV15
size: .
DNA: TGTGCCACCAGCAGTCCGGGACTAGCGGGATACGAGCAGTACTTC
CDR3: CATSSPGLAGYEQYF

D: TRBD2
J: TRBJ2-7
length: 15
V: TRBV5-6
size: once
DNA: TGTGCCAGCAGCCAACTTGCGGGAGGTACCTACGAGCAGTACTTC
CDR3: CASSQLAGGTYEQYF

D: .
J: TRBJ2-7
length: 11
V: TRBV6-1
size: .
DNA: TGTGCCAGCAGCTCAGTGTACGAGCAGTACTTC
CDR3: CASSSVYEQYF

D: TRBD1
J: TRBJ2-7
length: 16
V: TRBV5-4
size: .
DNA: TGTGCCAGCAGCTCATACACCGGGACAGGGGGTTTCGAGCAGTACTTC
CDR3: CASSSYTGTGGFEQYF

D: .
J: TRBJ2-5
length: 11
V: TRBV12-2
size: .
DNA: TGTGCAAGTCGCTTTGTGGGAGAGCAGTACTTC
CDR3: CASRFVGEQYF

D: .
J: TRBJ1-2
length: 14
V: TRBV5-1
size: .
DNA: TGCGCCAGCAGCTTGGAGGGGCATGACAGTGGCTACACCTTC
CDR3: CASSLEGHDSGYTF

D: .
J: TRBJ2-7
length: 11
V: TRBV4-1
size: .
DNA: TGCGCCAGCAGCCATAATTACGAGCAGTACTTC
CDR3: CASSHNYEQYF

D: .
J: TRBJ1-1
length: 14
V: TRBV4-1
size: .
DNA: TGCGCCAGCAGCCCACATCAGGAGGACACTGAAGCTTTCTTT
CDR3: CASSPHQEDTEAFF

D: TRBD1
J: TRBJ1-2
length: 15
V: TRBV4-3
size: .
DNA: TGCGCCAGCAGCCAAAGATCCCCCCTAACGACAGGGCTCACCTTC
CDR3: CASSQRSPLTTGLTF

D: .
J: TRBJ1-1
length: 12
V: TRBV19
size: .
DNA: TGTGCCAGTAGTATAGCGGGATACGAAGCTTTCTTT
CDR3: CASSIAGYEAFF

D: TRBD2
J: TRBJ2-1
length: 17
V: TRBV15
size: .
DNA: TGTGCCACCAGCAGAGATACGCGGACTAGCGGCTACAATGAGCAGTTCTTC
CDR3: CATSRDTRTSGYNEQFF

D: .
J: TRBJ1-2
length: 13
V: TRBV25-1
size: .
DNA: TGTGCCAGCAGTGGGACAGTCTACTATGGCTACACCTTC
CDR3: CASSGTVYYGYTF

D: TRBD2
J: TRBJ2-7
length: 15
V: TRBV5-1
size: .
DNA: TGCGCCAGCAGCTTGGTTCTTAGCGGGAGCTACGAGCAGTACTTC
CDR3: CASSLVLSGSYEQYF

D: .
J: TRBJ1-5
length: 13
V: TRBV10-3
size: few
DNA: TGTGCCATCACGCCGGGGAGCAATCAGCCCCAGCATTTT
CDR3: CAITPGSNQPQHF

D: .
J: TRBJ2-3
length: 14
V: TRBV9
size: .
DNA: TGTGCCAGCAGCGTAGTAGCCCCGGCCGATACGCAGTATTTT
CDR3: CASSVVAPADTQYF